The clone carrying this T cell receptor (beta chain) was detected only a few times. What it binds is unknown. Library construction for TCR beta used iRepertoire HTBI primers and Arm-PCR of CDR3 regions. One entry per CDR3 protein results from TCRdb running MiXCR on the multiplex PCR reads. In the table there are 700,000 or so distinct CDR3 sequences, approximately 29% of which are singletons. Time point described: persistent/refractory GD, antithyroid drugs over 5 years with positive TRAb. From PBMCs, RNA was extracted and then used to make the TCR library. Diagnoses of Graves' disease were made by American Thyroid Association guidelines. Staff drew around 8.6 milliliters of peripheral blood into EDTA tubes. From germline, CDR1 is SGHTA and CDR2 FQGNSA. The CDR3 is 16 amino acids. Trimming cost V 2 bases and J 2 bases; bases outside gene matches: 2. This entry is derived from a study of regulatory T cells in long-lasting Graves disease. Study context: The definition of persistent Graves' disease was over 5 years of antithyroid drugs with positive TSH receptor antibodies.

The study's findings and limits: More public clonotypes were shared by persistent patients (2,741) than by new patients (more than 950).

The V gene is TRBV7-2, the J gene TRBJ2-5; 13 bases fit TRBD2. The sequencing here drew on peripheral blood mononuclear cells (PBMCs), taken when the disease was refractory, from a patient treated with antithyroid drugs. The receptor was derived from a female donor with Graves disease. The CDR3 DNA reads TGTGCCAGCAGCTTAAGGACTAGCGGGGGTCAAGAGACCCAGTACTTC. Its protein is CASSLRTSGGQETQYF.